This is a list of T cell receptor beta chains from one sample in a study of CD8 T cells in Susac syndrome. TCRdb analysed the immunoSEQ multiplex PCR reads with MiXCR anew, one entry per CDR3 protein. Of about 140,000 distinct CDR3 sequences listed, 95% were seen once; the top ten hold roughly 0.14%. Sequencing was done on a sample of CD4+ T cells from PBMCs. The receptor set was obtained from a human donor with Susac syndrome. Each CDR3 is given with its conserved first and last residue. The order of the fields is J gene, D gene, V gene, clone size, CDR3 DNA, CDR3 protein. D genes are given only for firm matches. Clone size is not always given. Where it is, it says once, few, many or a class for expanded clones.

J gene: TRBJ1-2; D gene: TRBD1; V gene: TRBV20-1; clone size: .; CDR3 DNA: TGCAGTGCTAGAGATAACCCGGGACAGGGTGTTGGTGGCTACACCTTC; CDR3 protein: CSARDNPGQGVGGYTF
J gene: TRBJ1-5; D gene: .; V gene: TRBV5-1; clone size: .; CDR3 DNA: TGCGCCAGCAGCTTGGAGGGAGGGAGCAATCAGCCCCAGCATTTT; CDR3 protein: CASSLEGGSNQPQHF
J gene: TRBJ2-1; D gene: .; V gene: TRBV5-1; clone size: .; CDR3 DNA: TGCGCCAGCAGCGCCGGGACTTACAATGAGCAGTTCTTC; CDR3 protein: CASSAGTYNEQFF
J gene: TRBJ1-1; D gene: .; V gene: TRBV9; clone size: .; CDR3 DNA: TGTGCCAGCAGCGCCACTGGGACTGAAGCTTTCTTT; CDR3 protein: CASSATGTEAFF
J gene: TRBJ2-3; D gene: .; V gene: TRBV14; clone size: .; CDR3 DNA: TGTGCCAGCAGCCACGGGGATACGCAGTATTTT; CDR3 protein: CASSHGDTQYF
J gene: TRBJ2-2; D gene: .; V gene: TRBV4-3; clone size: .; CDR3 DNA: TGCGCCAGCACCCGCCAGCAAAGGGGTACCGGGGAGCTGTTTTTT; CDR3 protein: CASTRQQRGTGELFF
J gene: TRBJ1-1; D gene: .; V gene: TRBV3-1; clone size: .; CDR3 DNA: TGTGCCAGCAGCCCAAAATTCGTGGGTAGGGGGTCTGAAGCTTTCTTT; CDR3 protein: CASSPKFVGRGSEAFF
J gene: TRBJ1-1; D gene: TRBD1; V gene: TRBV20-1; clone size: few; CDR3 DNA: TGCAGTGCTAGAGGGACAGGGAACACTGAAGCTTTCTTT; CDR3 protein: CSARGTGNTEAFF
J gene: TRBJ1-2; D gene: TRBD1; V gene: TRBV20-1; clone size: .; CDR3 DNA: TGCAGTGCCTCGATCCGGACAGGGAAGCACTATGGCTACACCTTC; CDR3 protein: CSASIRTGKHYGYTF
J gene: TRBJ2-7; D gene: .; V gene: TRBV20-1; clone size: .; CDR3 DNA: TGCAGTGCTAGATCGGGGACGACTAGTACCTACGAGCAGTACTTC; CDR3 protein: CSARSGTTSTYEQYF
J gene: TRBJ1-5; D gene: .; V gene: TRBV20-1; clone size: .; CDR3 DNA: TGCAGTGCCGAGGGAGGCAGAACCTATAGCAATCAGCCCCAGCATTTT; CDR3 protein: CSAEGGRTYSNQPQHF
J gene: TRBJ2-7; D gene: TRBD2; V gene: TRBV29-1; clone size: .; CDR3 DNA: TGCAGCGTCGGGACTAGCGGGAGGGGGTACGAGCAGTACTTC; CDR3 protein: CSVGTSGRGYEQYF
J gene: TRBJ2-1; D gene: TRBD2; V gene: TRBV29-1; clone size: .; CDR3 DNA: TGCAGCGTTCGTAGCGGGGGCCTCTACAATGAGCAGTTCTTC; CDR3 protein: CSVRSGGLYNEQFF
J gene: TRBJ2-5; D gene: .; V gene: TRBV20-1; clone size: .; CDR3 DNA: TGCAGTGCTGAGGACTCTCTCCAAGAGACCCAGTACTTC; CDR3 protein: CSAEDSLQETQYF
J gene: TRBJ2-7; D gene: TRBD2; V gene: TRBV12-3/TRBV12-4; clone size: .; CDR3 DNA: TGTGCCAGCAGTAAGGGACTAGCGGGAGTCGAGCAGTACTTC; CDR3 protein: CASSKGLAGVEQYF
J gene: TRBJ1-5; D gene: .; V gene: TRBV5-1; clone size: .; CDR3 DNA: TGCGCCAGCAGCTTGGATGGACAGCTAAATCAGCCCCAGCATTTT; CDR3 protein: CASSLDGQLNQPQHF
J gene: TRBJ2-2; D gene: TRBD1; V gene: TRBV14; clone size: .; CDR3 DNA: TGTGCCAGCAGCCCTCCGGGACAGGTTTCGGGCGGGGAGCTGTTTTTT; CDR3 protein: CASSPPGQVSGGELFF
J gene: TRBJ1-6; D gene: TRBD1; V gene: TRBV9; clone size: once; CDR3 DNA: TGTGCCAGCAGCAGGACAGGAGATGGATCACCCCTCCACTTT; CDR3 protein: CASSRTGDGSPLHF
J gene: TRBJ1-5; D gene: TRBD1; V gene: TRBV28; clone size: .; CDR3 DNA: TGTGCCAGCAGTTTCCAGGGGGGCAGACAGCCCCAGCATTTT; CDR3 protein: CASSFQGGRQPQHF
J gene: TRBJ2-1; D gene: TRBD2; V gene: TRBV6-4; clone size: .; CDR3 DNA: TGTGCCAGCAGTGACCGGGGGGGGACATCCTACAATGAGCAGTTCTTC; CDR3 protein: CASSDRGGTSYNEQFF
J gene: TRBJ2-2; D gene: TRBD1; V gene: TRBV20-1; clone size: .; CDR3 DNA: TGCAGTGCGCCCCGTAGGGGGCGCGCCGGGGAGCTGTTTTTT; CDR3 protein: CSAPRRGRAGELFF
J gene: TRBJ2-1; D gene: .; V gene: TRBV30; clone size: .; CDR3 DNA: TGTGCCTGGAGTTTCAGGGGGGGTTTCGACCCTTACAATGAGCAGTTCTTC; CDR3 protein: CAWSFRGGFDPYNEQFF
J gene: TRBJ1-5; D gene: .; V gene: TRBV18; clone size: once; CDR3 DNA: TGTGCCAGCTCACCGGATAATCAGCCCCAGCATTTT; CDR3 protein: CASSPDNQPQHF
J gene: TRBJ1-2; D gene: TRBD1; V gene: TRBV5-1; clone size: .; CDR3 DNA: TGCGCCAGCAGCTCGGGACAGTCTCGTGGCTACACCTTC; CDR3 protein: CASSSGQSRGYTF
J gene: TRBJ2-7; D gene: TRBD2; V gene: TRBV30; clone size: .; CDR3 DNA: TGTGCCTGGGACCCAACTAGCGGGACCAAGCAGTACTTC; CDR3 protein: CAWDPTSGTKQYF
J gene: TRBJ1-1; D gene: .; V gene: TRBV7-9; clone size: .; CDR3 DNA: TGTGCCAGCAGCTCACAGCTTACTGAAGCTTTCTTT; CDR3 protein: CASSSQLTEAFF